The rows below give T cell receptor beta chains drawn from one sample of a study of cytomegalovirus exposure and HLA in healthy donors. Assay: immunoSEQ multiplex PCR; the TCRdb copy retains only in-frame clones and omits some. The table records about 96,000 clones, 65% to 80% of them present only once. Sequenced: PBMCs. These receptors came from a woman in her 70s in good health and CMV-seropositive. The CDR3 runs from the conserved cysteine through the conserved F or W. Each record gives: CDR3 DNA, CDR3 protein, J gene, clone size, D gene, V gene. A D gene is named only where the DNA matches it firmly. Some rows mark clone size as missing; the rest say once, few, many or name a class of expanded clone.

TGTGCCAGTACGAGGACAGCCGGGGAGCCCCAGCATTTT | CASTRTAGEPQHF | TRBJ1-5 | few | NA | TRBV19
TGTGCCAGCAGTGCACGTGGGGGGGGGCACACTGAAGCTTTCTTT | CASSARGGGHTEAFF | TRBJ1-1 | NA | NA | TRBV28
TGTGCCAGCAGCTTGGTACTTGACAGGGGCGCTGGCTACACCTTC | CASSLVLDRGAGYTF | TRBJ1-2 | NA | TRBD1 | TRBV5-4
TGCGCCAGCAGCCCCGGGGCTGGCGGGGGGTCCTATAATTCACCCCTCCACTTT | CASSPGAGGGSYNSPLHF | TRBJ1-6 | NA | NA | TRBV5-1
TGTGCCAGCAGTGAAGCATTGATTTGGGCGTTCACTAGCGGGAGGTCGGCCGAGCAGTACTTC | CASSEALIWAFTSGRSAEQYF | TRBJ2-7 | NA | TRBD2 | TRBV6-1
TGTGCCAGCAGCCAAGATGGAGGAGGGACTGAAGCTTTCTTT | CASSQDGGGTEAFF | TRBJ1-1 | medium-sized | NA | TRBV4-2
TGTGCCAGCAGTTTTGTCGACAGGGGCCGAGAAAAACTGTTTTTT | CASSFVDRGREKLFF | TRBJ1-4 | NA | TRBD1 | TRBV28
TGTGCCAGCAGTGCTCCGGGACATCACACTGAAGCTTTCTTT | CASSAPGHHTEAFF | TRBJ1-1 | NA | NA | TRBV28
TGTGCCAGCAGCCCTGACAGGGGGCAAGAGACCCAGTACTTC | CASSPDRGQETQYF | TRBJ2-5 | NA | TRBD1 | TRBV6-5
TGCGCCAGCAGCTTGGAGCGGGGGACCTACGAGCAGTACTTC | CASSLERGTYEQYF | TRBJ2-7 | NA | TRBD2 | TRBV5-1
TGTGCCAGCAGCTTAGGGCCTACAGGGGGCAGTTCACCCCTCCACTTT | CASSLGPTGGSSPLHF | TRBJ1-6 | NA | TRBD1 | TRBV7-2
TGTGCCAGCAGCGCCGGACACGGCGGAAACACCATATATTTT | CASSAGHGGNTIYF | TRBJ1-3 | NA | NA | TRBV6-5
TGTGCCAGCAGATTAGCGGGAGGAAGCTCCTACAATGAGCAGTTCTTC | CASRLAGGSSYNEQFF | TRBJ2-1 | NA | TRBD2 | TRBV7-9
TGCGCCAGCAGCTTCGGGACTCTTAATGAGCAGTTCTTC | CASSFGTLNEQFF | TRBJ2-1 | few | NA | TRBV5-1
TGTGCCAGCAGCGAGCACACCGGGACACAAGCCTACAATGAGCAGTTCTTC | CASSEHTGTQAYNEQFF | TRBJ2-1 | NA | NA | TRBV9
TGTGCCAGCAGCGTGGGACAGGGGGCCTACGAGCAGTACTTC | CASSVGQGAYEQYF | TRBJ2-7 | NA | TRBD1 | TRBV9
TGTGCCAGGGGTCTCTGCCTAGCCAGGAGTGAGCAGTTCTTC | CARGLCLARSEQFF | TRBJ2-1 | NA | NA | TRBV21-1
TGTGCCTGCGATCAGGGGCTGAACTACCTGGCCCTTATAAACTTC | CACDQGLNYLALINF | TRBJ2-5 | NA | NA | TRBV30
TGTGCCAGCAGCTCCCGGGACAGGGCCACTGAAGCTTTCTTT | CASSSRDRATEAFF | TRBJ1-1 | NA | TRBD1 | TRBV7-9
TGTGCCAGCAGGTTTGACAGGGCCCCGCACACCGGGGAGCTGTTTTTT | CASRFDRAPHTGELFF | TRBJ2-2 | NA | TRBD1 | TRBV7-9
TGTGCCAGCAGTTCAGCGGGACTAGCGGGAGGCGAGCAGTACTTC | CASSSAGLAGGEQYF | TRBJ2-7 | NA | TRBD2 | TRBV28
TGTGCCAGCTCACCCTCGACAGGGTATAGCAATCAGCCCCAGCATTTT | CASSPSTGYSNQPQHF | TRBJ1-5 | few | TRBD1 | TRBV18
TGTGCCAGCAGCGTAGAGTTGGGGCAAAGTGGCTACACCTTC | CASSVELGQSGYTF | TRBJ1-2 | few | NA | TRBV9
TGTGCCAGCAGCTCAGATCTAGCGGGACCCTCCAATGAGCAGTTCTTC | CASSSDLAGPSNEQFF | TRBJ2-1 | few | TRBD2 | TRBV7-9
TGTGCCAGCAGTGAAGAGGACAGGGGGGCTTACGAGCAGTACTTC | CASSEEDRGAYEQYF | TRBJ2-7 | once | TRBD1 | TRBV6-1
TGTGCCAGCAGTTCGCTCAGTGGCTACACCTTC | CASSSLSGYTF | TRBJ1-2 | NA | NA | TRBV6-5
TGTGCCAGCAGTGGAGGGACTAGCGGGCAAGAGACCCAGTACTTC | CASSGGTSGQETQYF | TRBJ2-5 | NA | TRBD2 | TRBV6-1
TGTGCCAGCAGCTTGCGGGACTATGGCTACACCTTC | CASSLRDYGYTF | TRBJ1-2 | NA | NA | TRBV5-4
TGTGCCAGCAGACCAGGGTTGTCAACCTACGAGCAGTACTTC | CASRPGLSTYEQYF | TRBJ2-7 | NA | NA | TRBV7-8
TGTGCCAGCAGTGAAACTAGCTCCGGGGAGCTGTTTTTT | CASSETSSGELFF | TRBJ2-2 | NA | NA | TRBV2
TGTGCCAGCAGCTTAGAAGACACAACAGGTTACGAGCAGTACTTC | CASSLEDTTGYEQYF | TRBJ2-7 | NA | NA | TRBV11-2
TGTGCCAGCAGCCCCGACCTGGAGGGCTCCTACAATGAGCAGTTCTTC | CASSPDLEGSYNEQFF | TRBJ2-1 | NA | NA | TRBV21-1
TGTGCCAGCAGGGGGATTCAGGGAAGATACACTGAAGCTTTCTTT | CASRGIQGRYTEAFF | TRBJ1-1 | few | NA | TRBV6-1
TGTGCCAGCAGTTTAAGGGCGGGAACTAACACAGATACGCAGTATTTT | CASSLRAGTNTDTQYF | TRBJ2-3 | NA | NA | TRBV27
TGTGCCAGCAGTTACGCCACCTCGTACAGGGCCTACGAGCAGTACTTC | CASSYATSYRAYEQYF | TRBJ2-7 | few | NA | TRBV6-5
TGCGCCAGCAGCCCCAGGGCGTTCTACGAGCAGTACTTC | CASSPRAFYEQYF | TRBJ2-7 | NA | NA | TRBV4-1
TGTGCCAGCAGTCTAACAAAGCGGGAGGCATCCTACAATGAGCAGTTCTTC | CASSLTKREASYNEQFF | TRBJ2-1 | NA | TRBD2 | TRBV27
TGTGCCAGCAGTTTTGACATCACCTACGAGCAGTACTTC | CASSFDITYEQYF | TRBJ2-7 | NA | NA | TRBV27
TGTGCCAGCAGTGAGCAGGCTTATGGTGAAAAACTGTTTTTT | CASSEQAYGEKLFF | TRBJ1-4 | NA | NA | TRBV6-4
TGCAGCGCCCTTTCCACGGACAGATTGTATTTT | CSALSTDRLYF | TRBJ2-3 | NA | NA | TRBV29-1
TGTGCCAGTAGTATGGCGACTAGCGACAAGGAGCAGTTCTTC | CASSMATSDKEQFF | TRBJ2-1 | NA | TRBD2 | TRBV19
TGTGCCAGCAGCATCAACAGGGTTCTAGCCAAAAACATTCAGTACTTC | CASSINRVLAKNIQYF | TRBJ2-4 | once | NA | TRBV11-2
TGCGCCAGCAGCCACTGGACTAGCGGGACACTCTCTGGGGCCAACGTCCTGACTTTC | CASSHWTSGTLSGANVLTF | TRBJ2-6 | NA | TRBD2 | TRBV4-1
TGCGCCAGCAGCTTGCGGGGGGGAAGCAATCAGCCCCAGCATTTT | CASSLRGGSNQPQHF | TRBJ1-5 | NA | NA | TRBV5-1
TGTGCCACCGGGGGCAGGGGGCGAGCCGGGGAGCTGTTTTTT | CATGGRGRAGELFF | TRBJ2-2 | NA | TRBD1 | TRBV28
TGCGCCAGCAGCCAAGTTCGGACTAGCGGGGGCACAGATACGCAGTATTTT | CASSQVRTSGGTDTQYF | TRBJ2-3 | NA | TRBD2 | TRBV4-3
TGTGCCAGCAGCCGACTGAAGATAGGGACAGGGAAGATATACGAGCAGTACTTC | CASSRLKIGTGKIYEQYF | TRBJ2-7 | NA | TRBD1 | TRBV28
TGCAGCGCCCTGACTAGCGGGCACAATGAGCAGTTCTTC | CSALTSGHNEQFF | TRBJ2-1 | NA | TRBD2 | TRBV29-1